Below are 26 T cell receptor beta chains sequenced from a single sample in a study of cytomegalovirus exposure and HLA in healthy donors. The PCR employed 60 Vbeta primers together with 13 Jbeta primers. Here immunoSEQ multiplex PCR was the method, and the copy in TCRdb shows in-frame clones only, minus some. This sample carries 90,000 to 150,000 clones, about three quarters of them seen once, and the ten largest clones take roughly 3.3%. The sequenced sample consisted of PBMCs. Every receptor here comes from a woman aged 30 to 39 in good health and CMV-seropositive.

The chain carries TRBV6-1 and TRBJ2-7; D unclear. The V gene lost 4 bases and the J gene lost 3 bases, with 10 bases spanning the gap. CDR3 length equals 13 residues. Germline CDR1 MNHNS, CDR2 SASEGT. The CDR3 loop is CASSATGFYEQYF. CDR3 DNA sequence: TGTGCCAGCAGTGCCACCGGGTTCTACGAGCAGTACTTC.

In DNA form, the CDR3 reads TGTGCCAGTAGTATATTAGGACAGGGGGCCAACACCGGGGAGCTGTTTTTT. It yields the protein CASSILGQGANTGELFF. The rearrangement uses TRBV19 and TRBJ2-2; TRBD1 matches at 11 bases. The CDR3 spans 17 residues. Per the germline V gene, CDR1 is LNHDA and CDR2 is SQIVND (reference sequence). J was trimmed by 2 bases and V by 2 bases; bases with no gene match: 4.

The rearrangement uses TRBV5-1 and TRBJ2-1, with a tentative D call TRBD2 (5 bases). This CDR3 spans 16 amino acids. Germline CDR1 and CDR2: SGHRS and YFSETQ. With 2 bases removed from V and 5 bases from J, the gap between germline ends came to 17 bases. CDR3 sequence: CASSFPFSGWDNEQFF. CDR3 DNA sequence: TGCGCCAGCAGCTTTCCGTTTTCGGGGTGGGACAATGAGCAGTTCTTC.

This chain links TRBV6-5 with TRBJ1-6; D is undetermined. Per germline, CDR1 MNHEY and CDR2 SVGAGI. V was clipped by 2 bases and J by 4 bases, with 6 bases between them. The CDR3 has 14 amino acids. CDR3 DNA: TGTGCCAGCAGTTACCGGGGATATAATTCACCCCTCCACTTT. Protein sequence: CASSYRGYNSPLHF.

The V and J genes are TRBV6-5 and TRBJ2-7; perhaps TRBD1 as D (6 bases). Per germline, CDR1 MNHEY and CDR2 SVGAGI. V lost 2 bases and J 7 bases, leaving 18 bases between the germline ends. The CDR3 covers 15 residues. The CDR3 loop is CASSYGRGFASEQYF. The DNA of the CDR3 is TGTGCCAGCAGTTACGGAAGGGGGTTTGCGTCGGAGCAGTACTTC.

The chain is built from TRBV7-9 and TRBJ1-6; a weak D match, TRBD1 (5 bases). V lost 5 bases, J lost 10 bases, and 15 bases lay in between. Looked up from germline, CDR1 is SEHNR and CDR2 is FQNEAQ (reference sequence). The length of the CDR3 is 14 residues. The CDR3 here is CASSPWGVGSPLHF. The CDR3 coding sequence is TGTGCCAGCAGCCCTTGGGGGGTCGGGTCACCCCTCCACTTT.

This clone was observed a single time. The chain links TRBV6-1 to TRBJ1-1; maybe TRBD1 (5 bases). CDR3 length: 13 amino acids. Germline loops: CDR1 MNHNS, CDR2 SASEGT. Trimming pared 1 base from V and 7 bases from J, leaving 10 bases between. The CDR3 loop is CASSEVGEDEAFF. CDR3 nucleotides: TGTGCCAGCAGTGAAGTAGGGGAGGATGAAGCTTTCTTT.

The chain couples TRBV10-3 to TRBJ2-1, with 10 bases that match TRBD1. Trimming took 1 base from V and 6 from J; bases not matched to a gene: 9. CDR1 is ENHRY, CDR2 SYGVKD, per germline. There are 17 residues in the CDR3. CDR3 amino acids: CAISEWGRGQGSNEQFF. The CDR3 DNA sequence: TGTGCCATCAGTGAGTGGGGGAGGGGACAGGGGTCCAATGAGCAGTTCTTC.

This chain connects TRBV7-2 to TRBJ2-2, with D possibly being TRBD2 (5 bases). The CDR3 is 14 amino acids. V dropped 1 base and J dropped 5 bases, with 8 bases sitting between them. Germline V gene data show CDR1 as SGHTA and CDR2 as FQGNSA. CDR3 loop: CASSLERGTGELFF. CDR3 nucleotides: TGTGCCAGCAGCTTAGAACGGGGTACCGGGGAGCTGTTTTTT.

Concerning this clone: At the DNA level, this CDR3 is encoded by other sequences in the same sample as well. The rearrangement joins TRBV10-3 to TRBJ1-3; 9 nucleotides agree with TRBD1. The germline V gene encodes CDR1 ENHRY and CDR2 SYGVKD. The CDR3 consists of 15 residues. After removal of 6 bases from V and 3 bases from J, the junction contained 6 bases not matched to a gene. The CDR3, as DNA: TGTGCCATCAGAACTACAGGGGGCGATGGAAACACCATATATTTT. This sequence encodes CAIRTTGGDGNTIYF.

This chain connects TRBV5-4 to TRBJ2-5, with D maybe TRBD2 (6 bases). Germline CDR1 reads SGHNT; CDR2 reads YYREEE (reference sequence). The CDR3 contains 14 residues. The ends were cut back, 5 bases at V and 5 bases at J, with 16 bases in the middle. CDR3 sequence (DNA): TGTGCCAGCAGTTCAACTCTCCGGGGGGAGACCCAGTACTTC. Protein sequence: CASSSTLRGETQYF.

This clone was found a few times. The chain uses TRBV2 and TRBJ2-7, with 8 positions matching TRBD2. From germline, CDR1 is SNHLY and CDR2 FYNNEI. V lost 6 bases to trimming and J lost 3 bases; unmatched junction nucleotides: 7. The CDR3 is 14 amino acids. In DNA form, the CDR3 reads TGTGCCAGCAGCGCCGGACTAGCAAGCTACGAGCAGTACTTC. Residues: CASSAGLASYEQYF.

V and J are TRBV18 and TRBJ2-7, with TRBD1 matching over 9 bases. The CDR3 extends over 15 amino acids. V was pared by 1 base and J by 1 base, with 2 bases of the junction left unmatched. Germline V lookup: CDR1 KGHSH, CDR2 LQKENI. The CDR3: CASSPQGQGSYEQYF. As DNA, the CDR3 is TGTGCCAGCTCACCACAAGGACAGGGGTCCTACGAGCAGTACTTC. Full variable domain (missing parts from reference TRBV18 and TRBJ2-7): NAGVMQNPRHLVRRRGQEARLRCSPMKGHSHVYWYRQLPEEGLKFMVYLQKENIIDESGMPKERFSAEFPKEGPSILRIQQVVRGDSAAYFCASSPQGQGSYEQYFGPGTRLTVT.

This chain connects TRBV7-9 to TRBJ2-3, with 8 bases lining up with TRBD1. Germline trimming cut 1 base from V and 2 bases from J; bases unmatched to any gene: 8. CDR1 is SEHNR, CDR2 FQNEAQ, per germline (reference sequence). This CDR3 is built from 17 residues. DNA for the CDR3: TGTGCCAGCAGCTTAGTGCCCGGACAGGGATACACAGATACGCAGTATTTT. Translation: CASSLVPGQGYTDTQYF.

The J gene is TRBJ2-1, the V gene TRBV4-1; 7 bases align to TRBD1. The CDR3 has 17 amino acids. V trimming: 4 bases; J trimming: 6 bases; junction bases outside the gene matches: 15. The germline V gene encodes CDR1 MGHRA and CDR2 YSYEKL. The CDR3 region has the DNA TGCGCCAGCAGCCTACGAGGGACAGCGAGCGCTACCAATGAGCAGTTCTTC. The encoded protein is CASSLRGTASATNEQFF.

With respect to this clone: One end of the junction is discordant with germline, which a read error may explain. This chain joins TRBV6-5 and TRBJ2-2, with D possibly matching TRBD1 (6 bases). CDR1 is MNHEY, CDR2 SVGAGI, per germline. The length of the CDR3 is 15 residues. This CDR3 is CAGSPSDRRTGELFF. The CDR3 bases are TGTGCCGGCAGCCCTTCTGACAGGCGCACCGGGGAGCTGTTTTTT.

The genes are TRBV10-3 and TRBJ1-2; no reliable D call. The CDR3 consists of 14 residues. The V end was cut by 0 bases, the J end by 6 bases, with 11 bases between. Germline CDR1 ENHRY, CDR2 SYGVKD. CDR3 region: CAISESRRENGYTF. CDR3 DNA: TGTGCCATCAGTGAGTCGAGACGGGAAAATGGCTACACCTTC.

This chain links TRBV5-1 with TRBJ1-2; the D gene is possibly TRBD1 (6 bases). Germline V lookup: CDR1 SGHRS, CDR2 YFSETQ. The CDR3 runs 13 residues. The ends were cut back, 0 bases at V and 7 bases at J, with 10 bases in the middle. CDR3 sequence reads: CASSLDRVGGYTF. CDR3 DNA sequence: TGCGCCAGCAGCTTGGACAGGGTCGGTGGCTACACCTTC.

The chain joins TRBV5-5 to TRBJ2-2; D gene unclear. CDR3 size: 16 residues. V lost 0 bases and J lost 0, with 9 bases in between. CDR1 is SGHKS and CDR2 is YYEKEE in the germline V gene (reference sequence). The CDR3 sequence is CASSLAGYSNTGELFF. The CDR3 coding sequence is TGTGCCAGCAGCTTGGCCGGGTATTCGAACACCGGGGAGCTGTTTTTT. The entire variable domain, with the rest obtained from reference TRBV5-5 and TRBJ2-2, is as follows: DAGVTQSPTHLIKTRGQQVTLRCSPISGHKSVSWYQQVLGQGPQFIFQYYEKEERGRGNFPDRFSARQFPNYSSELNVNALLLGDSALYLCASSLAGYSNTGELFFGEGSRLTVL.

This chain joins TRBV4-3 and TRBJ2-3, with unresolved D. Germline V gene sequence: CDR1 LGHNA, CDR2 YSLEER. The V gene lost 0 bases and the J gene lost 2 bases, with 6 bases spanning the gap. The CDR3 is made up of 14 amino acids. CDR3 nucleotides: TGCGCCAGCAGCCAAGATTTCGTCACAGATACGCAGTATTTT. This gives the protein CASSQDFVTDTQYF.

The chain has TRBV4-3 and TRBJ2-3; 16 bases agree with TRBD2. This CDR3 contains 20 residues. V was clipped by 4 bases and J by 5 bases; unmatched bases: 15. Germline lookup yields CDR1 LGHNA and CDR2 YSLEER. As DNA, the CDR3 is TGCGCCAGCAGCCTTAATTACTTCCCGGGACTAGCGGGGGGGGTAGATACGCAGTATTTT. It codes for CASSLNYFPGLAGGVDTQYF.

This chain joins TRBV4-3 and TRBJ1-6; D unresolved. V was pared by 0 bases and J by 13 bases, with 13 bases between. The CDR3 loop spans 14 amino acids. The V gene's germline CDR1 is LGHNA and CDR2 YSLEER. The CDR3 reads CASSQDEASWPLHF. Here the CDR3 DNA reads TGCGCCAGCAGCCAAGATGAGGCATCCTGGCCCCTCCACTTT.

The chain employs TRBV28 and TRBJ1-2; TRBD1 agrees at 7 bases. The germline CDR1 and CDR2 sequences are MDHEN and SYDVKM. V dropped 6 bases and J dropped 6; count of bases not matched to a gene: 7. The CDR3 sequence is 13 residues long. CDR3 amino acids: CASRAGQLNGYTF. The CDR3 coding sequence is TGTGCCAGCAGGGCGGGACAGCTTAATGGCTACACCTTC.

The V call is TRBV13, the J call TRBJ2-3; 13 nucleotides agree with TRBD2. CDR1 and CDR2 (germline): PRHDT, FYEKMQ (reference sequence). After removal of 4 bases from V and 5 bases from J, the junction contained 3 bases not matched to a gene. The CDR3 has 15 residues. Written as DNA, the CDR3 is TGTGCCAGCAGCTCCCGACTAGCGGGGGGAGATACGCAGTATTTT. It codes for CASSSRLAGGDTQYF.

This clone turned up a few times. CDR3 coding DNA: TGTGCCAGTAGTATAGATCTGGCTAGCGGGGCTTACGAGCAGTACTTC. This translates into CASSIDLASGAYEQYF. The genes are TRBV19 and TRBJ2-5; TRBD2 matches at 9 bases. The DNA matches TRBJ2-7 better at its end, which makes the J call doubtful. CDR3 length equals 16 residues. The germline CDR1 and CDR2 sequences are LNHDA and SQIVND (reference sequence).

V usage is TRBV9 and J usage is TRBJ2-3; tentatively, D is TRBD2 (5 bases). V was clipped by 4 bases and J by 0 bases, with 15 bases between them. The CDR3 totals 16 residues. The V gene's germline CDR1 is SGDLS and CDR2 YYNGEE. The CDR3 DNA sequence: TGTGCCAGCAGCCCGGGAACCCATTCTAGCACAGATACGCAGTATTTT. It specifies CASSPGTHSSTDTQYF.